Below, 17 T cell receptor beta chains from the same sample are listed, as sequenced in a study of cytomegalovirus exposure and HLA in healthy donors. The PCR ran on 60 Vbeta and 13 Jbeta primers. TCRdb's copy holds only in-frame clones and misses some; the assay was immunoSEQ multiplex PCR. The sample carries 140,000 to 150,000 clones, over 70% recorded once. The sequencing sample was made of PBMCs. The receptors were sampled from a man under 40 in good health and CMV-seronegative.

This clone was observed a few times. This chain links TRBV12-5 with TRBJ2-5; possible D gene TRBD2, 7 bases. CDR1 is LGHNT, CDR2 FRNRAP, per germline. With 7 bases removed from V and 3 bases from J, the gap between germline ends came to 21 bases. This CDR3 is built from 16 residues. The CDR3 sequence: CASARGAGRGEETQYF. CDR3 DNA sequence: TGTGCTAGTGCCCGGGGGGCGGGCAGAGGGGAAGAGACCCAGTACTTC.

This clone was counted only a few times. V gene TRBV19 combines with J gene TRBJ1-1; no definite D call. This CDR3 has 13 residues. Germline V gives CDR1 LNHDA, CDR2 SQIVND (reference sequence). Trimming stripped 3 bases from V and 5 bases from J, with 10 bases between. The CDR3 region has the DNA TGTGCCAGTAGTATTAACAGAAGGACTGAAGCTTTCTTT. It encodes CASSINRRTEAFF.

The CDR3 is CASSASGSTYEQFF. In DNA form, the CDR3 reads TGTGCCAGCAGTGCTAGCGGGAGTACCTATGAGCAGTTCTTC. The chain joins TRBV11-3 to TRBJ2-1; TRBD2 aligns across 10 bases. Germline CDR1 reads SGHNT; CDR2 reads YENEEA. V dropped 6 bases and J dropped 8; count of bases not matched to a gene: 7. This CDR3 spans 14 amino acids.

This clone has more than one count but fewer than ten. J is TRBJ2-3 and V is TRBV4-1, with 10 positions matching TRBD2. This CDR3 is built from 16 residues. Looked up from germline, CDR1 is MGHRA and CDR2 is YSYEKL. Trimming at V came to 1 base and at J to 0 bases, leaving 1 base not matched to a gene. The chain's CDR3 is CASSQGLAGSTDTQYF. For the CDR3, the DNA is TGCGCCAGCAGCCAAGGACTAGCGGGTAGCACAGATACGCAGTATTTT.

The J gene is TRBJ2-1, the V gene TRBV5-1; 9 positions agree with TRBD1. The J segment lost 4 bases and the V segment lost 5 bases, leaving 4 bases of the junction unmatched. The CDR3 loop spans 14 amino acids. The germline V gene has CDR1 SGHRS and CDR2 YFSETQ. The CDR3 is CASRVTGGYNEQFF. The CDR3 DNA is TGCGCCAGCAGAGTGACAGGGGGTTACAATGAGCAGTTCTTC.

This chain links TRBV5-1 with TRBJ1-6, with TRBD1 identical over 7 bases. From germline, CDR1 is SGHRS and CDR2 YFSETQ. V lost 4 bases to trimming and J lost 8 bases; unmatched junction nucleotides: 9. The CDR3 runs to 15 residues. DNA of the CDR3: TGCGCCAGCAGCAGGACAGGCAATTCTGATTCACCCCTCCACTTT. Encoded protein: CASSRTGNSDSPLHF. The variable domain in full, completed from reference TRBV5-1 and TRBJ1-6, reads KAGVTQTPRYLIKTRGQQVTLSCSPISGHRSVSWYQQTPGQGLQFLFEYFSETQRNKGNFPGRFSGRQFSNSRSEMNVSTLELGDSALYLCASSRTGNSDSPLHFGNGTRLTVT.

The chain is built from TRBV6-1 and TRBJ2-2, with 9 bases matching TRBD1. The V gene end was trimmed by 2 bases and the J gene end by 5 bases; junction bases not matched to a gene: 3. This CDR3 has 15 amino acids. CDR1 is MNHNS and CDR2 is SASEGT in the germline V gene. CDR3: CASSEPGQGTGELFF. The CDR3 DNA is TGTGCCAGCAGTGAACCGGGACAGGGAACCGGGGAGCTGTTTTTT.

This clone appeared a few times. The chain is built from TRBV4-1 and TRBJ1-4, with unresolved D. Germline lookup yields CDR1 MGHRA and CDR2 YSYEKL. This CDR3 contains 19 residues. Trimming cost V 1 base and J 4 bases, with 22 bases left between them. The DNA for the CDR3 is TGCGCCAGCAGCCAAGGGTTGTCATCGCGAGTTACTGGTAATGAAAAACTGTTTTTT. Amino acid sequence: CASSQGLSSRVTGNEKLFF.

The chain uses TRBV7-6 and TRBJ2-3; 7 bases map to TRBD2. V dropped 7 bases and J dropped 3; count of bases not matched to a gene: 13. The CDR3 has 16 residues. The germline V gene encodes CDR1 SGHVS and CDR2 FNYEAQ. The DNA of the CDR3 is TGTGCCAGCATCCCCGGTTGGGCGGGGGTAACAGATACGCAGTATTTT. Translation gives CASIPGWAGVTDTQYF.

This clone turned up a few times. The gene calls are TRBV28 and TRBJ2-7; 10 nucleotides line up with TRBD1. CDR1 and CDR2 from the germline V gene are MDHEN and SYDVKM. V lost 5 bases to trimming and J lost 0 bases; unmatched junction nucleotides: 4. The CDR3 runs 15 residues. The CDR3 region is CASSRGQGISYEQYF. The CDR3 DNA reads TGTGCCAGCAGTAGGGGACAGGGGATCTCCTACGAGCAGTACTTC.

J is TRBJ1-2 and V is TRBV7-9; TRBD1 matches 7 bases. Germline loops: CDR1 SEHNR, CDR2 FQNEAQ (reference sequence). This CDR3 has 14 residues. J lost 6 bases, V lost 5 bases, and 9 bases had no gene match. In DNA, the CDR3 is TGTGCCAGCAGCCCTAAAGACAGGGCGGATGGCTACACCTTC. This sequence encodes CASSPKDRADGYTF.

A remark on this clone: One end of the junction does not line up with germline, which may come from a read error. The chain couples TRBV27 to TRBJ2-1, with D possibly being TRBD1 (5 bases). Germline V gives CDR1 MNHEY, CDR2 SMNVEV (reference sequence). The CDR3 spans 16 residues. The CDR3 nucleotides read TGTGCCAGCAGTACGCGACTCCTTGGGGCCTACAATCAGCAGTTCTTC. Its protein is CASSTRLLGAYNQQFF.

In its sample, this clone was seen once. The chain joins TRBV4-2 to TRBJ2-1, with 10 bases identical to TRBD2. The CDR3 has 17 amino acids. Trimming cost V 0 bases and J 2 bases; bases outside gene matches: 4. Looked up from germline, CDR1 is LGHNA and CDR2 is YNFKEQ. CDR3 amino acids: CASSQDPLAGAYNEQFF. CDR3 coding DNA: TGTGCCAGCAGCCAAGACCCCCTAGCGGGGGCCTACAATGAGCAGTTCTTC.

DNA for the CDR3: TGTGCCAGCAGCTCCCGGGACACTAACTATGGCTACACCTTC. Its protein product is CASSSRDTNYGYTF. The J gene is TRBJ1-2, the V gene TRBV7-2, with D perhaps matching TRBD1 (6 bases). V lost 4 bases to trimming and J lost 0 bases, with 9 bases between them. The V gene's germline CDR1 is SGHTA and CDR2 FQGNSA. The CDR3 is made up of 14 amino acids.

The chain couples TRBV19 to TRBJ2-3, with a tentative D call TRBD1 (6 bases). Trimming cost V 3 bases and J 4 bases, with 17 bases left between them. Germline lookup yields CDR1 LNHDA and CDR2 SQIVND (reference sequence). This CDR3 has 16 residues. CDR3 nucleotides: TGTGCCAGTAGTATTCTCGCAGGGGCCGCACCAGATACGCAGTATTTT. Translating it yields CASSILAGAAPDTQYF.

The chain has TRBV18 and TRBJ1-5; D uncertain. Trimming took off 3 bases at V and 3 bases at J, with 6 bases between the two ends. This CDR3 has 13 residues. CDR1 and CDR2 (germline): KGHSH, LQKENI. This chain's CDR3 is CASSPAFNQPQHF. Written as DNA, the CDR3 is TGTGCCAGCTCACCGGCCTTCAATCAGCCCCAGCATTTT.

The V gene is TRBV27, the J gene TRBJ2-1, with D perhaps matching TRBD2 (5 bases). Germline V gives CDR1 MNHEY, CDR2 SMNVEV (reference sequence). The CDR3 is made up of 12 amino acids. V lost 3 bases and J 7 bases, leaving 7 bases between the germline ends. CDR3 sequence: CASSFGKNEQFF. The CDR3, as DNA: TGTGCCAGCAGTTTCGGGAAAAATGAGCAGTTCTTC.